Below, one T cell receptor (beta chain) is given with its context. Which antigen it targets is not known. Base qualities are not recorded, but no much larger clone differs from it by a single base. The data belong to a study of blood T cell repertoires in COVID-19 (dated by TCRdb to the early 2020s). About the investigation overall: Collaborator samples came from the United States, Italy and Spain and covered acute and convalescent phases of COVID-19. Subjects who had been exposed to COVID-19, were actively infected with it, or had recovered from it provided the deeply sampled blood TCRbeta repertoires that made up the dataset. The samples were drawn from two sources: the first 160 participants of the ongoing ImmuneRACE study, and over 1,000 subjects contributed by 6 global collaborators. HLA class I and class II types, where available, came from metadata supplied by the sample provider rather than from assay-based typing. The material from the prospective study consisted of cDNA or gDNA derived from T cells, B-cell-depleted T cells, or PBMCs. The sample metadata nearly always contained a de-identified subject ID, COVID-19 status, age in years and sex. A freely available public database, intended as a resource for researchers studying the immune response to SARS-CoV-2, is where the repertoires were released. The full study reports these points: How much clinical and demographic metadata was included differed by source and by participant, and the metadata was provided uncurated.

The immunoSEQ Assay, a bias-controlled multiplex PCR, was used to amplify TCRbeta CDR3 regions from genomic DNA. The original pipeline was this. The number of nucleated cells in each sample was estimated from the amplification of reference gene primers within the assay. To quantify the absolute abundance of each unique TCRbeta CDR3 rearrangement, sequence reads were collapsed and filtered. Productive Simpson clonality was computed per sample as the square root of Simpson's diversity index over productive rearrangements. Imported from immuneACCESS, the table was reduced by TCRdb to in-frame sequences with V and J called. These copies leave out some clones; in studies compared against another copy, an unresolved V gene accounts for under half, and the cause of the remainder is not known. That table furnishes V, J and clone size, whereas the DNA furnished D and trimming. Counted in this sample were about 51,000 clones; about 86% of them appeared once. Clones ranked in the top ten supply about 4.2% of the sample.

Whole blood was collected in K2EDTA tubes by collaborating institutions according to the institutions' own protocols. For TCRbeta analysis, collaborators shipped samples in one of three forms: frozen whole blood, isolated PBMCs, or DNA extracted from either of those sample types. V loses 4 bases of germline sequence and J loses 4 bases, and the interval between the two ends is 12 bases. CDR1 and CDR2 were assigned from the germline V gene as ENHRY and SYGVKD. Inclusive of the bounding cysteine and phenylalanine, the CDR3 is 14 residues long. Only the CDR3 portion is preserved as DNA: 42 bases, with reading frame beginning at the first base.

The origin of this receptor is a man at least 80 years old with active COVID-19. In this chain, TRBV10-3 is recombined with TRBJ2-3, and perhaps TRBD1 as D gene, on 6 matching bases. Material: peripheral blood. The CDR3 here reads CAISADRLADTQYF. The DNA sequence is TGTGCCATCAGTGCTGACAGGCTTGCAGATACGCAGTATTTT.